Included here is one TCR beta chain sequence, with context. Its target is unknown. This specimen comes from a study of early T cells in non-severe SARS-CoV-2 infection. Overall study context: Investigators sequenced bulk RNA drawn from unsorted whole blood, and chains remained unpaired. Notes on the study in general: The study's VDJdb matching favored anti-spike CD8 responses and missed private and CD4 specificities.

Attachment of unique molecular identifiers to individual cDNA molecules was performed. From the 5' RACE reads, TCRdb called clonotypes with MiXCR, one entry per CDR3 protein. The sample has about 61,000 distinct CDR3 sequences; 8.5% to 9.5% are singletons. Germline V lookup: CDR1 MNHEY, CDR2 SMNVEV (reference sequence). V was trimmed by 4 bases and J by 2 bases, leaving 12 bases between them. This CDR3 comprises 16 residues. This rearrangement joins TRBV27 to TRBJ1-6, with D tentatively TRBD1 (6 bases). This receptor was identified in an adult who was a healthcare worker with PCR-confirmed SARS-CoV-2 infection or an uninfected control (not recorded which). Sequenced input: whole blood. CDR3 coding DNA: TGTGCCAGCAGTTGGCAGGGGACACCCTATAATTCACCCCTCCACTTT. It codes for CASSWQGTPYNSPLHF.